This TCR beta chain was sequenced during a study of T cell responses to AZD1222 COVID-19 vaccine (dated by TCRdb to the early 2020s). Describing the broader study: A total of approximately 240 trial participants underwent TCR sequencing, of whom 200 to 220 received two doses of AZD1222 and about 26 received two doses of the MenACWY control vaccine. Trial participants were enrolled into age subgroups of 18-55, 56-69 and 70-plus years, which contained about 150, 27 and 61 TCR-sequenced participants, respectively. What the authors observed across the whole study: Reportedly, close to half of the unique spike-specific TCRs recognized epitopes lying outside the regions that are mutated in the B.1.351 and B.1.1.7 variants. After two AZD1222 doses, both the breadth and the depth of spike-specific TCRs were significantly higher than at day 0 and than in MenACWY recipients. Most participants were white British and females outnumbered males, and the authors suggested that clonal diversity may have been underestimated. In the small 56-69-year group, the increase in depth fell short of significance, most likely because of low power. Conclusions about previously exposed vaccinees are limited because only five to seven AZD1222 recipients were SARS-CoV-2 seropositive at baseline. Vaccine-associated CD4 TCRs spanned the whole spike protein, with dominant responses in regions 160-218 and 743-854. Because no day 14 peak-response samples were available, the repertoires could be characterized only after the peak T cell response.

The sample's time point label, decoded: about 28 days (+/-7) after the second vaccine dose. AZD1222 recipients given second doses at about 4 weeks or at about 12 weeks were pooled, since spike-specific TCR depth and breadth were not found to differ between the two schedules. The vaccinee samples were drawn from two UK trials, COV001 and COV002, one of which was a single-blind randomized controlled phase 2/3 trial testing AZD1222 (ChAdOx1 nCoV-19) in healthy adults. Trial participant PBMC samples were collected at day 0 and day 28 after the second dose for TCRbeta chain sequencing. V loses 6 bases of germline sequence and J loses 0 bases, and the interval between the two ends is 11 bases. The CDR3 numbers 14 residues from cysteine through phenylalanine. This entry keeps only the CDR3 DNA: 42 bases, framed from base 1. In the germline V gene, CDR1 corresponds to KGHSH and CDR2 to LQKENI. This clone was picked up one time. Its binding antigen is unknown. The record has no base qualities; no much larger clone is one base away.

The CDR3 regions of human TCRbeta chains were analyzed by immunosequencing. Turning to the authors' computational methods: TCRs in the repertoires were matched against a reference library of SARS-CoV-2-specific TCRs that had been generated with the MIRA antigen-specificity platform. Breadth was defined as the fraction of unique TCRs that were SARS-CoV-2-associated, and depth was defined as the fraction of total T cells that were SARS-CoV-2-associated. Each spike-specific TCR was assigned to its reactive spike region and to a CD4 or CD8 class using the MIRA data. Log10-transformed breadth and depth values were compared by one-way ANOVA with Sidak's multiple comparisons tests. Not all clones reach the TCRdb copy of this immuneACCESS table, which keeps in-frame sequences only. Checked studies attribute under half of the gap to unresolved V genes and leave the rest unexplained. Clonal size and the V and J genes are those of that table, whereas D and trimming came from the DNA. Recorded for this sample are 200,000 or so clones; around 93% of them occurred a single time. The ten top clones hold over 0.95% of the sample.

The clonotype comes from an adult who received the AZD1222 COVID-19 vaccine. The source was peripheral blood, collected 28 days after the second AZD1222 dose. In this chain, TRBV18 is recombined with TRBJ1-1; no confident D gene assignment can be made. The DNA sequence follows: TGTGCCAGCTCTCTCCTTGAGGTGAACACTGAAGCTTTCTTT. Its protein reads: CASSLLEVNTEAFF. Reference TRBV18 and TRBJ1-1 proteins supply the regions before and after the CDR3; the full variable domain is: NAGVMQNPRHLVRRRGQEARLRCSPMKGHSHVYWYRQLPEEGLKFMVYLQKENIIDESGMPKERFSAEFPKEGPSILRIQQVVRGDSAAYFCASSLLEVNTEAFFGQGTRLTVV.